The rows below give T cell receptor beta chains drawn from one sample of a study of T cell responses to AZD1222 COVID-19 vaccine. The protocol was immunoSEQ multiplex PCR, while the TCRdb copy is restricted to in-frame clones and leaves out a portion. The sample holds 99,000 or so clones, 85% to 95% seen once. The source was peripheral blood, collected on day 0 of AZD1222 vaccination. All receptors come from an adult in good health. CDR3s include the opening cysteine and the closing phenylalanine or tryptophan. The D gene is left open where the match is weak. Not all rows give a size; the values are once, few, many and, for expanded clones, a class.

DNA	CDR3	V	size	D	J	length
TGTGCCAGCAGCAATACAGGGGGAGAGCAGTACTTC	CASSNTGGEQYF	TRBV6-5	NA	TRBD1	TRBJ2-7	12
TGTGCCAGCAGTGTGACAGGGTACGGCTACACCTTC	CASSVTGYGYTF	TRBV2	NA	TRBD1	TRBJ1-2	12
TGTGCCAGCAGCTTAGCAGGTTCCGGTGAGCAGTTCTTC	CASSLAGSGEQFF	TRBV7-9	NA	NA	TRBJ2-1	13
TGTGCCAGCGCCGGCCAGACAGGTGCAGATACGCAGTATTTT	CASAGQTGADTQYF	TRBV5-4	NA	NA	TRBJ2-3	14
TGTGCCAGCACTTTTCTTCGGGCGGGGAGCACAGATACGCAGTATTTT	CASTFLRAGSTDTQYF	TRBV5-6	NA	NA	TRBJ2-3	16
TGTGCCAGCAGCCTCCCTGACAGGGCTTCGAAGACCCAGTACTTC	CASSLPDRASKTQYF	TRBV7-9	NA	TRBD1	TRBJ2-5	15
TGTGCCAGCAACGGCCTCAATCAGCCCCAGCATTTT	CASNGLNQPQHF	TRBV28	NA	NA	TRBJ1-5	12
TGTGCCAGTCAGGGGGAGGGCTCCTACTACAATGAGCAGTTCTTC	CASQGEGSYYNEQFF	TRBV19	once	NA	TRBJ2-1	15
TGCGCCAGCAGTGAGACACAAAGGCTAGCGGGAACCTTCCGGGAGACCCAGTACTTC	CASSETQRLAGTFRETQYF	TRBV10-2	once	TRBD2	TRBJ2-5	19
TGCGCCAGCAGCTTAACGGGACAGGGGGCGTTTGGGACCCAGTACTTC	CASSLTGQGAFGTQYF	TRBV5-1	once	TRBD1	TRBJ2-5	16
TGCAGCGTTGAACTAGGTCAGGGGGCGCGAGATGAGCAGTTCTTC	CSVELGQGARDEQFF	TRBV29-1	NA	TRBD1	TRBJ2-1	15
TGTGCCAGCAGCGCTGGCCCGGATACGCAGTATTTT	CASSAGPDTQYF	TRBV5-6	NA	NA	TRBJ2-3	12
TGCGCCAGCAGCCAAGAACGAGGGGGGTGGGAGACCCAGTACTTC	CASSQERGGWETQYF	TRBV4-1	once	NA	TRBJ2-5	15
TGTGCCAGCAGTTTACTCGGGGGGACTGAAGCTTTCTTT	CASSLLGGTEAFF	TRBV5-4	few	NA	TRBJ1-1	13
TGTGCCACCAGTGAGTTCGACCTAGCGGGAGGCTTCAATGAGCAGTTCTTC	CATSEFDLAGGFNEQFF	TRBV24-1	NA	TRBD2	TRBJ2-1	17
TGCGCCAGCAGCTTAGGGGGTAGCGGATACTACGAGCAGTACTTC	CASSLGGSGYYEQYF	TRBV5-1	NA	NA	TRBJ2-7	15
TGTGCCAGCAGCTTGAGCGGGAGTACGACAGATACGCAGTATTTT	CASSLSGSTTDTQYF	TRBV5-4	NA	TRBD2	TRBJ2-3	15
TGTGCCAGCAGAGACAGGGATACGCAGTATTTT	CASRDRDTQYF	TRBV7-9	NA	NA	TRBJ2-3	11
TGTGCCAGCAGTTATGGGGAGACCCAGTACTTC	CASSYGETQYF	TRBV27	NA	NA	TRBJ2-5	11
TGTGCCAGCAGCCCGCGTACCGGCGGGGGAGGCTACACCTTC	CASSPRTGGGGYTF	TRBV7-8	few	NA	TRBJ1-2	14
TGTGCCATCAGTCATGGGACAGGGGATGGCTACACCTTC	CAISHGTGDGYTF	TRBV10-3	NA	TRBD1	TRBJ1-2	13
TGTGCCACCAGCAGAGATCAAGCGGGAGCAGATACGCAGTATTTT	CATSRDQAGADTQYF	TRBV15	NA	TRBD2	TRBJ2-3	15
TGCGCCAGCAGTCCCCCTCTGAACTCCTATAATTCACCCCTCCACTTT	CASSPPLNSYNSPLHF	TRBV4-1	NA	NA	TRBJ1-6	16
TGTGCAGCAGGGTTGAACACTGAAGCTTTCTTT	CAAGLNTEAFF	TRBV15	NA	NA	TRBJ1-1	11
TGTGCCAGCAGCCCGCGACAGGCCTTGAACACTGAAGCTTTCTTT	CASSPRQALNTEAFF	TRBV9	NA	NA	TRBJ1-1	15
TGTGCCAGCAGTTTTAGCGGGAGTACCTACAATGAGCAGTTCTTC	CASSFSGSTYNEQFF	TRBV27	once	TRBD2	TRBJ2-1	15
TGTGCCAGCAGCCAATCAACGGGTGGTGAAGCTTTCTTT	CASSQSTGGEAFF	TRBV3-1/TRBV3-2	NA	NA	TRBJ1-1	13
TGCGCCAGCAGGCTCAGCCTCGCGGGGGGGTTGCATTCACCCCTCCACTTT	CASRLSLAGGLHSPLHF	TRBV5-1	NA	NA	TRBJ1-6	17
TGTGCCAGCAGTTACCAGCTGGGTCAGCCCCAGCATTTT	CASSYQLGQPQHF	TRBV6-5	NA	NA	TRBJ1-5	13
TGTGCCAGCAGCTTGCGGACGGCAGACACCGGGGAGCTGTTTTTT	CASSLRTADTGELFF	TRBV11-3	NA	NA	TRBJ2-2	15
TGTGCCAGCAGCGGGGAGCAGTACTTC	CASSGEQYF	TRBV9	NA	NA	TRBJ2-7	9
TGTGCCAGCAGCTCTCGGGACAGGTCCTCCTACGAGCAGTACTTC	CASSSRDRSSYEQYF	TRBV27	NA	TRBD1	TRBJ2-7	15
TGTGCCAGCAGCCGAGGGAGGCAGGGTAGGGAAAAACTGTTTTTT	CASSRGRQGREKLFF	TRBV5-6	NA	NA	TRBJ1-4	15
TGTGCCAGCAGTGAAGGTGGGACAGGGGCGAACACTGAAGCTTTCTTT	CASSEGGTGANTEAFF	TRBV25-1	NA	TRBD1	TRBJ1-1	16
TGTGCCACCAGCAGAGGGACTGAAGAGACCCAGTACTTC	CATSRGTEETQYF	TRBV15	NA	NA	TRBJ2-5	13
TGTGCCAGTAGTATTACCCGAGACTACGAGCAGTACTTC	CASSITRDYEQYF	TRBV19	NA	NA	TRBJ2-7	13
TGTGCCAGCGGGGACAGGGGGAAGGGTACGCAGTATTTT	CASGDRGKGTQYF	TRBV2	NA	TRBD1	TRBJ2-3	13
TGCGCCAGCAGTGAGTATCGGGAGCCTGGAAACACCATATATTTT	CASSEYREPGNTIYF	TRBV10-1	NA	NA	TRBJ1-3	15
TGTGCCGTAGGATGGGGTCAGCCCCAGCATTTT	CAVGWGQPQHF	TRBV27	NA	NA	TRBJ1-5	11
TGTGCCTGGCGACAGGGGGTGAACACTGAAGCTTTCTTT	CAWRQGVNTEAFF	TRBV30	NA	TRBD1	TRBJ1-1	13
TGTGCCAGCAGCGGAGTATCTACAGGCACCCAATCTTTCTATGGCTACACCTTC	CASSGVSTGTQSFYGYTF	TRBV5-4	NA	NA	TRBJ1-2	18
TGTGCCAGCAATCCGGGGCTTCGGGATACGCAGTATTTT	CASNPGLRDTQYF	TRBV2	NA	NA	TRBJ2-3	13
TGTGCCAGCAGCCAGGATACTCTCACTGAAGCTTTCTTT	CASSQDTLTEAFF	TRBV3-1/TRBV3-2	NA	NA	TRBJ1-1	13
TGCGCCAGCAGCTTGGGCCCCCCCGGGAGGGCGGCCAATGAGCAGTTCTTC	CASSLGPPGRAANEQFF	TRBV5-1	once	TRBD2	TRBJ2-1	17
TGTGCCAGCAGTGAGCAGGGGCTTAGCGCTGAAGCTTTCTTT	CASSEQGLSAEAFF	TRBV6-1	NA	NA	TRBJ1-1	14
TGTGCCAGCAGCAGCTCTACCCGGGCGTTTGGCGAGACCCAGTACTTC	CASSSSTRAFGETQYF	TRBV9	NA	NA	TRBJ2-5	16
TGTGCCAGCTCAACTGGGGATGAGCAGTTCTTC	CASSTGDEQFF	TRBV18	NA	NA	TRBJ2-1	11
TGTGCCAGCTCACCAGGGACAGGGAGACAGAACACTGAAGCTTTCTTT	CASSPGTGRQNTEAFF	TRBV18	few	TRBD1	TRBJ1-1	16
TGTGCCAGCAGCCCCGACCCTAGCGGGACAGGGGGCTACGAGCAGTACTTC	CASSPDPSGTGGYEQYF	TRBV27	NA	TRBD1	TRBJ2-7	17
TGTGCTAGTGGTTGGTCTAAAGAGACCCAGTACTTC	CASGWSKETQYF	TRBV12-5	once	NA	TRBJ2-5	12
TGTGCCAGCAGCACAGGGAATTTCTCTGGAAACACCATATATTTT	CASSTGNFSGNTIYF	TRBV5-6	once	NA	TRBJ1-3	15